The 10 T cell receptor beta chains below were found in one sample sequenced in a study of CD8+ T cells in alopecia areata listed by TCRdb under 2018. Libraries were constructed by the immunoSEQ multiplex PCR assay. RNA was extracted from all samples and reverse transcribed into cDNA as template for TCR sequencing. TCRdb re-hosts the immuneACCESS table, in-frame sequences only. Its copies lack some clones; in the studies checked, an unresolved V gene accounts for under half of them, and the cause for the rest is not known. The sample table contains approximately 18,000 clones; only one count was recorded for around 60% of them. The ten largest clones add up to 7% to 10% of the sample. The sample's time point label, decoded: about four weeks on oral tofacitinib. The treatment or condition label corresponds to: oral pan-JAK inhibitor, 5-10 mg twice daily. Lesional scalp punch biopsies and peripheral blood were obtained from alopecia areata patients.

Sample: skin, taken at week 4, from a patient treated with tofacitinib. The source of these receptors is a human donor with alopecia areata.

This clone is deemed medium-sized (0.01 to 0.1%). The rearrangement joins TRBV19 to TRBJ1-5; possible D gene TRBD1, 5 bases. Germline V gene sequence: CDR1 LNHDA, CDR2 SQIVND (reference sequence). CDR3 length: 13 residues. V was clipped by 7 bases and J by 2 bases, with 9 bases between them. The CDR3 DNA reads as TGTGCCAGTAAGGGGAGTGGCAATCAGCCCCAGCATTTT. Translation: CASKGSGNQPQHF.

J is TRBJ1-1 and V is TRBV19; D possibly corresponds to TRBD1 (6 bases). From germline, CDR1 is LNHDA and CDR2 SQIVND (reference sequence). The germline V and J ends were trimmed by 10 bases and 7 bases, with 16 bases remaining between them. This CDR3 region has 12 residues. Here the CDR3 reads CATLRGTLEAFF. CDR3 in DNA: TGTGCCACCCTCCGCGGGACACTTGAAGCTTTCTTT.

V usage is TRBV6-5 and J usage is TRBJ1-1, with a weak D call TRBD1 (5 bases). Germline CDR1 reads MNHEY; CDR2 reads SVGAGI. The CDR3 runs to 15 residues. V shed 6 bases and J shed 6 bases, with 20 bases lying between them. The CDR3 loop reads CASRLGGTNPPEAFF. CDR3 nucleotides: TGTGCCAGCAGACTCGGCGGGACTAACCCTCCTGAAGCTTTCTTT.

This clone was detected a few times. The CDR3 here is CASSYLGDWDEQYF. CDR3 in DNA: TGTGCCAGCAGTTACTTGGGGGACTGGGACGAGCAGTACTTC. This sequence joins TRBV6-5 and TRBJ2-5; a possible D gene is TRBD2 (6 bases). The J call may be incorrect, as the DNA end agrees better with TRBJ2-7. Germline V gene data show CDR1 as MNHEY and CDR2 as SVGAGI. The CDR3 totals 14 residues.

As to this clone: The same CDR3 is also encoded by other DNA sequences in this sample. The chain carries TRBV11-2 and TRBJ2-3; D unclear. Germline V CDR1 and CDR2: SGHAT, FQNNGV. CDR3 size: 12 residues. The ends were cut back, 7 bases at V and 6 bases at J, with 11 bases in the middle. For the CDR3, the DNA is TGTGCCAGCACCCTATACCGGGATACGCAGTATTTT. It is translated as CASTLYRDTQYF.

V gene TRBV6-5 combines with J gene TRBJ2-7; 10 bases line up with TRBD2. Trimming removed 2 bases from V and 6 bases from J; junction bases left unmatched: 4. Germline V gene sequence: CDR1 MNHEY, CDR2 SVGAGI. The CDR3 has 14 amino acids. Here the CDR3 reads CASSYSGGAGEQYF. Here the CDR3 DNA reads TGTGCCAGCAGTTACAGCGGGGGGGCCGGCGAGCAGTACTTC.

The chain uses TRBV28 and TRBJ2-7; D gene ambiguous. Germline loops: CDR1 MDHEN, CDR2 SYDVKM. With 8 bases removed from V and 4 bases from J, the gap between germline ends came to 9 bases. This CDR3 comprises 11 residues. CDR3 residues: CASEGPYEQYF. The CDR3 DNA sequence: TGTGCCAGCGAAGGTCCTTACGAGCAGTACTTC.

The chain carries TRBV7-6 and TRBJ2-7; maybe TRBD2 (7 bases). The V end lost 0 bases, the J end lost 5 bases, and 17 bases lay between the germline ends. The CDR3 covers 16 residues. Germline V lookup: CDR1 SGHVS, CDR2 FNYEAQ. The CDR3 loop reads CASSLAGARGVHEQYF. Here the CDR3 DNA reads TGTGCCAGCAGCTTAGCGGGGGCCCGGGGGGTCCACGAGCAGTACTTC.

The chain employs TRBV6-1 and TRBJ2-2; D is undetermined. This CDR3 contains 13 residues. The V gene lost 5 bases and the J gene lost 5 bases, with 9 bases spanning the gap. In germline, CDR1 is MNHNS, CDR2 SASEGT. The CDR3 bases are TGTGCCAGCAGTTCGCGGAAGACCGGGGAGCTGTTTTTT. It specifies CASSSRKTGELFF.

V usage is TRBV9 and J usage is TRBJ2-2, with D tentatively TRBD1 (6 bases). CDR3 length: 14 residues. The germline V gene encodes CDR1 SGDLS and CDR2 YYNGEE. Trimming shortened V by 3 bases and J by 0 bases, and 6 bases separated the two germline ends. Here the CDR3 DNA reads TGTGCCAGCAGCGACAGGGCGAACACCGGGGAGCTGTTTTTT. Translating it yields CASSDRANTGELFF. Based on the CDR3 plus reference TRBV9 and TRBJ2-2, the full variable domain is DSGVTQTPKHLITATGQRVTLRCSPRSGDLSVYWYQQSLDQGLQFLIQYYNGEERAKGNILERFSAQQFPDLHSELNLSSLELGDSALYFCASSDRANTGELFFGEGSRLTVL.